The T cell receptor (beta chain) described here comes from a study of monozygotic twins with inflammatory bowel disease. TCRdb reprocessed the 5' RACE reads and reports one entry per CDR3 protein, with no DNA. This sample contains 300,000 to 400,000 distinct CDR3 sequences. The clonotype originates from a human donor with ulcerative colitis or Crohn's disease, or a healthy co-twin of an affected twin (not recorded which). Material for sequencing was blood.

Here the CDR3 reads CASSRGTGAYEQFF. The chain is built from TRBV14 and TRBJ2-1; the TCRdb call, TRBD1, lacks DNA for checking. This CDR3 is 14 amino acids long. CDR1 and CDR2 (germline): SGHDN, FVKESK.